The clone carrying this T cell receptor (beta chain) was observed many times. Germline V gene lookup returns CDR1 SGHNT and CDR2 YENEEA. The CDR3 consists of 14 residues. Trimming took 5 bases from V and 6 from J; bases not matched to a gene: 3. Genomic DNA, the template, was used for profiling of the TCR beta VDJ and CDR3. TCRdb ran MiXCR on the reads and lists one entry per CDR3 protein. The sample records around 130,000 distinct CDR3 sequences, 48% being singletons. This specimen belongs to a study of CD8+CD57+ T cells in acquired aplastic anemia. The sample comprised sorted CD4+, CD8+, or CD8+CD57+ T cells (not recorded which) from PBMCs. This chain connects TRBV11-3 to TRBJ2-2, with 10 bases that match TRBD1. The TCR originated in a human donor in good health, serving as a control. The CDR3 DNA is TGTGCCAGCAGCCGCGGACAGGGGGCCGGGGAGCTGTTTTTT. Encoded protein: CASSRGQGAGELFF.